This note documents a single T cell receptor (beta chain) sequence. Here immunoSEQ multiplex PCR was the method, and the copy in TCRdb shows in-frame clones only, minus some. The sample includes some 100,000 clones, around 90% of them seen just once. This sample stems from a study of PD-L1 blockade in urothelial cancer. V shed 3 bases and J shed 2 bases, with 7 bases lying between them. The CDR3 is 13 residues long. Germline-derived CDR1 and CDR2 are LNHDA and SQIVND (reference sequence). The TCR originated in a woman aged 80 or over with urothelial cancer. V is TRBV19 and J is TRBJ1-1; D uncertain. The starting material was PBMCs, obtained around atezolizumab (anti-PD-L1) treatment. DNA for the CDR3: TGTGCCAGTAGTATGCGGGGAAACACTGAAGCTTTCTTT. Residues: CASSMRGNTEAFF.